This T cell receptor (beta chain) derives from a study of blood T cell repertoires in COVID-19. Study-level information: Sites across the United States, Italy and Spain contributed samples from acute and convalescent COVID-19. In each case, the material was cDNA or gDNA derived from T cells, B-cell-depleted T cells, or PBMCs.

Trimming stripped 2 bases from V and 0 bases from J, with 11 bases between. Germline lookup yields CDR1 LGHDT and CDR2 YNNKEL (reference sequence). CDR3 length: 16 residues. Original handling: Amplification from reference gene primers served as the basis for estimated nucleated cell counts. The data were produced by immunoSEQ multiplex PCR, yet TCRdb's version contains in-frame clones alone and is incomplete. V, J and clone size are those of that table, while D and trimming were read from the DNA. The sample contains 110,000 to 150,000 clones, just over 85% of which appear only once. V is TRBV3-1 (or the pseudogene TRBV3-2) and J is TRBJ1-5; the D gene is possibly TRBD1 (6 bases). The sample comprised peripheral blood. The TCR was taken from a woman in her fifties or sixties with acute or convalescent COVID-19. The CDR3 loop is CASSQRGAHSNQPQHF. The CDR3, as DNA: TGTGCCAGCAGCCAACGGGGGGCCCATAGCAATCAGCCCCAGCATTTT.